Here is one T cell receptor (beta chain) with its context. The sample originates from a study of blood T cells in healthy people across ages. Study-wide background: The capture of about one barcoded beta molecule per two T cells was achieved by template switching.

Those donating, healthy Caucasian individuals from Russia, were aged roughly 6 to 95. Germline V lookup: CDR1 MNHEY, CDR2 SVGAGI. V lost 0 bases, J lost 7 bases, and 7 bases stayed unmatched. The CDR3 extends over 15 amino acids. The authors ran a second PCR of 7 to 11 cycles using a sample-barcoded 5' primer and a J-beta primer mix. TCRdb independently ran MiXCR on the 5' RACE reads; one entry per CDR3 protein. The data hold approximately 1.5 million distinct CDR3 sequences, with around 40% observed a single time. The V and J genes are TRBV6-5 and TRBJ2-7; the match to TRBD2 covers 9 bases. The TCR sequence derives from a woman aged 18-30 years in good health. Sequencing was carried out using blood. The CDR3 is CASSYSAGGPGEQYF. CDR3 nucleotide sequence: TGTGCCAGCAGTTACTCCGCGGGGGGGCCTGGTGAGCAGTACTTC.